These 7 T cell receptor beta chains were sequenced from one sample in a study of blood T cell repertoires in COVID-19. The protocol was immunoSEQ multiplex PCR, while the TCRdb copy is restricted to in-frame clones and leaves out a portion. Among hundreds of thousands of clones listed, roughly 90% were seen once. Material for sequencing was peripheral blood. The receptors shown here come from a middle-aged woman who had recovered from COVID-19.

This clone was seen just once. The chain has TRBV20-1 and TRBJ2-1; D may be TRBD2 (5 bases). CDR1 DFQATT and CDR2 SNEGSKA come from the germline V gene (reference sequence). The V and J ends lost 5 bases and 5 bases respectively, with 7 bases between them. The CDR3 is made up of 11 amino acids. The CDR3: CSAAGDNEQFF. For the CDR3, the DNA is TGCAGTGCTGCCGGGGACAATGAGCAGTTCTTC.

J is TRBJ2-1 and V is TRBV5-4, with TRBD1 matching over 9 bases. This CDR3 region has 15 residues. The germline V gene encodes CDR1 SGHNT and CDR2 YYREEE (reference sequence). V lost 2 bases, J lost 3 bases, and 3 bases stayed unmatched. DNA of the CDR3: TGTGCCAGCAGCTTCCGGGACAGGGACTACAATGAGCAGTTCTTC. Translation: CASSFRDRDYNEQFF.

The CDR3 sequence is CASSLTGGTGELFF. The CDR3 DNA follows: TGTGCCAGCAGCTTGACAGGGGGCACCGGGGAGCTGTTTTTT. The chain combines TRBV7-2 with TRBJ2-2; TRBD1 matches 9 bases. J was trimmed by 4 bases and V by 3 bases; bases with no gene match: 0. Germline V gene sequence: CDR1 SGHTA, CDR2 FQGNSA. The CDR3 is 14 residues long. The entire variable domain, with the rest obtained from reference TRBV7-2 and TRBJ2-2, is as follows: GAGVSQSPSNKVTEKGKDVELRCDPISGHTALYWYRQSLGQGLEFLIYFQGNSAPDKSGLPSDRFSAERTGGSVSTLTIQRTQQEDSAVYLCASSLTGGTGELFFGEGSRLTVL.

The chain couples TRBV27 to TRBJ2-7; 8 bases are a match to TRBD1. The V and J ends lost 2 bases and 2 bases, in that order; junction bases with no gene match: 2. The CDR3 totals 14 residues. Germline lookup yields CDR1 MNHEY and CDR2 SMNVEV (reference sequence). The DNA for the CDR3 is TGTGCCAGCAGTTTAGGACAGGGCCCCTACGAGCAGTACTTC. It yields the protein CASSLGQGPYEQYF.

This chain connects TRBV14 to TRBJ1-1; D might be TRBD1 (5 bases). This CDR3 has 15 residues. Trimming pared 2 bases from V and 0 bases from J, leaving 10 bases between. Germline assignment: CDR1 SGHDN and CDR2 FVKESK. CDR3 coding DNA: TGTGCCAGCAGCCAACAAGACAGACTGAACACTGAAGCTTTCTTT. Protein sequence: CASSQQDRLNTEAFF. Filled out from reference TRBV14 and TRBJ1-1, the complete variable domain reads EAGVTQFPSHSVIEKGQTVTLRCDPISGHDNLYWYRRVMGKEIKFLLHFVKESKQDESGMPNNRFLAERTGGTYSTLKVQPAELEDSGVYFCASSQQDRLNTEAFFGQGTRLTVV.

J is TRBJ2-3 and V is TRBV11-3; D might be TRBD2 (5 bases). Looked up from germline, CDR1 is SGHNT and CDR2 is YENEEA. The CDR3 runs 14 residues. Deletions cut 0 bases from V and 2 bases from J, with 6 bases between. CDR3 amino acids: CASSLERATDTQYF. CDR3 nucleotides: TGTGCCAGCAGCTTAGAGCGGGCCACAGATACGCAGTATTTT.

The chain recombines TRBV27 with TRBJ2-7, with TRBD2 identical over 13 bases. Germline trimming cut 5 bases from V and 3 bases from J; bases unmatched to any gene: 10. This CDR3 region has 17 residues. The germline V gene encodes CDR1 MNHEY and CDR2 SMNVEV (reference sequence). This CDR3 reads CASSKMKGLAGVYEQYF. The CDR3 DNA reads as TGTGCCAGCAGTAAAATGAAAGGACTAGCGGGAGTCTACGAGCAGTACTTC.